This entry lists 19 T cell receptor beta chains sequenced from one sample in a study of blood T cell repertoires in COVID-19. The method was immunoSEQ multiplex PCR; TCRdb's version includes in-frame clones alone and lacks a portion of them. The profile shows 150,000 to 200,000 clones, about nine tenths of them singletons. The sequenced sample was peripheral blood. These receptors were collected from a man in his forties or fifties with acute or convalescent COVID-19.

CDR3 nucleotide sequence: TGCGCCAGCAGCCAAGGTCCAGTAGACATTAATGAAAAACTGTTTTTT. Its protein is CASSQGPVDINEKLFF. The chain uses TRBV4-3 and TRBJ1-4, with unresolved D. This CDR3 is 16 amino acids long. The germline V and J ends were trimmed by 1 base and 4 bases, with 13 bases remaining between them. The germline V gene encodes CDR1 LGHNA and CDR2 YSLEER.

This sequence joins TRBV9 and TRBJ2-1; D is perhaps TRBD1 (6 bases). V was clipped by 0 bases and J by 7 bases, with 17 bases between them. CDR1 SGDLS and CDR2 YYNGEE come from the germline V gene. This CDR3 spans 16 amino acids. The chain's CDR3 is CASSVGTAGVGNEQFF. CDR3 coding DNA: TGTGCCAGCAGCGTAGGCACGGCAGGGGTGGGTAATGAGCAGTTCTTC.

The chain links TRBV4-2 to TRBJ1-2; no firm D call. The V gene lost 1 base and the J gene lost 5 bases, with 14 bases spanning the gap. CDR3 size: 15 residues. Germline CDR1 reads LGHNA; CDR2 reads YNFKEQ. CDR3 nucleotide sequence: TGTGCCAGCAGCCAAGTGTCGGAGGAAAGGTATGGCTACACCTTC. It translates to CASSQVSEERYGYTF.

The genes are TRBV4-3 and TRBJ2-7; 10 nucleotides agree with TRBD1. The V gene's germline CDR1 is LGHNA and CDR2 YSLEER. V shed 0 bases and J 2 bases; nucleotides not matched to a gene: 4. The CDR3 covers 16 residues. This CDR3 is CASSQEWGTGAYEQYF. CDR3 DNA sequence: TGCGCCAGCAGCCAAGAGTGGGGGACAGGGGCCTACGAGCAGTACTTC.

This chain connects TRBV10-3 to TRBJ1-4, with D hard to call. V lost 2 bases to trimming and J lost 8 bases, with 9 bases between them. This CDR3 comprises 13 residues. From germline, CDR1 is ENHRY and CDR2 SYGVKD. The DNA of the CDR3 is TGTGCCATCAGTGAGGTTCGGGAAGAAAAACTGTTTTTT. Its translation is CAISEVREEKLFF.

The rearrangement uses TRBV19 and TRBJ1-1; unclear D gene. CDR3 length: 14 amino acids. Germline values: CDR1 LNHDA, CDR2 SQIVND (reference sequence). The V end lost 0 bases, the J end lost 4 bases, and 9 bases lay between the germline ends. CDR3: CASSIDRVSTEAFF. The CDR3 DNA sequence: TGTGCCAGTAGTATAGATCGCGTGAGCACTGAAGCTTTCTTT.

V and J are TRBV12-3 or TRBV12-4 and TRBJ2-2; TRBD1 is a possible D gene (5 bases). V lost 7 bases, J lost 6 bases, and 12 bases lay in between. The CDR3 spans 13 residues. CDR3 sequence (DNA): TGTGCCAGCACCAAAGGGGTTCCCGGGGAGCTGTTTTTT. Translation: CASTKGVPGELFF.

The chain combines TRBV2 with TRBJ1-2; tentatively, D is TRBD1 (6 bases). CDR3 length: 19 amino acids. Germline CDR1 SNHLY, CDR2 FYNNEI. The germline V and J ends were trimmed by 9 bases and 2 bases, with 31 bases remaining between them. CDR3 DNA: TGTGCCAGGTCCTCTTTAGGCGGAGGGGGGGCACTCCTGAACTATGGCTACACCTTC. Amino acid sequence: CARSSLGGGGALLNYGYTF.

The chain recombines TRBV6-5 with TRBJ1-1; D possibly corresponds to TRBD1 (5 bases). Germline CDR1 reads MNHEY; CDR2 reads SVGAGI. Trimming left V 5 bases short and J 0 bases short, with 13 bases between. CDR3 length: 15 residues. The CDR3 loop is CASSLGGFMNTEAFF. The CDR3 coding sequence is TGTGCCAGCAGTCTGGGGGGTTTCATGAACACTGAAGCTTTCTTT.

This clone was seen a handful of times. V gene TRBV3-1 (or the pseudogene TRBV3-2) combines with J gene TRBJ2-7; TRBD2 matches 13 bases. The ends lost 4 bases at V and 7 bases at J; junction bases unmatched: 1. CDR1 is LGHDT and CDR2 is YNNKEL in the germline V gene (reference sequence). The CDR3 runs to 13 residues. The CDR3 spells CASSPGLAGEQYF. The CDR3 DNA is TGTGCCAGCAGCCCGGGACTAGCGGGAGAGCAGTACTTC.

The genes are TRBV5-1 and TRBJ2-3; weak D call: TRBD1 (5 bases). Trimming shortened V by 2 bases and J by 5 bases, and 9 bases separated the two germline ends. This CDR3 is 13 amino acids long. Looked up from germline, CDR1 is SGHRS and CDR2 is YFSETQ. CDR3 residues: CASSFQGIDTQYF. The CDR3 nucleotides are TGCGCCAGCAGCTTCCAGGGAATAGATACGCAGTATTTT. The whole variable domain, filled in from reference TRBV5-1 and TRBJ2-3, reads KAGVTQTPRYLIKTRGQQVTLSCSPISGHRSVSWYQQTPGQGLQFLFEYFSETQRNKGNFPGRFSGRQFSNSRSEMNVSTLELGDSALYLCASSFQGIDTQYFGPGTRLTVL.

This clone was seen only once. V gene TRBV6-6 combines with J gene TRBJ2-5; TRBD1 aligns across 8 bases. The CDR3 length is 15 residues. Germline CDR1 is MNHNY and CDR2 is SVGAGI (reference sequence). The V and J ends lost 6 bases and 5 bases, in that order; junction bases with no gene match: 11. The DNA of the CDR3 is TGTGCCAGCAGCTATGGACAGGGCCCGGGGGAGACCCAGTACTTC. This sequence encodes CASSYGQGPGETQYF.

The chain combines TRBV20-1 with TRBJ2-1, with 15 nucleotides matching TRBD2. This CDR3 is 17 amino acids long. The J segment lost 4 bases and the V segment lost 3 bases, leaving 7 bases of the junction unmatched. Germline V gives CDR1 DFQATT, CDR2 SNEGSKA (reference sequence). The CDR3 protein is CSASGGLAGGGYNEQFF. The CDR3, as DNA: TGCAGTGCTAGTGGGGGACTAGCGGGGGGTGGTTACAATGAGCAGTTCTTC.

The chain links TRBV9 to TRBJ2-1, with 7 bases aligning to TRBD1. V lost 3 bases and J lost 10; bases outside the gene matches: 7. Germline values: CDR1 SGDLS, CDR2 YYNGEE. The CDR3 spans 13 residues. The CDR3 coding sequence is TGTGCCAGCAGCGGCCAGGGGGTAAGGGAGCAGTTCTTC. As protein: CASSGQGVREQFF. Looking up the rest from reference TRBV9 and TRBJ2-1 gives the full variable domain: DSGVTQTPKHLITATGQRVTLRCSPRSGDLSVYWYQQSLDQGLQFLIQYYNGEERAKGNILERFSAQQFPDLHSELNLSSLELGDSALYFCASSGQGVREQFFGPGTRLTVL.

The DNA for the CDR3 is TGCGCCAGCAGCCAAGATATACGGGCCCGGGGAGGCTACACCTTC. This gives the protein CASSQDIRARGGYTF. J is TRBJ1-2 and V is TRBV4-1; no definite D call. Trimming shortened V by 0 bases and J by 8 bases, and 16 bases separated the two germline ends. The CDR3 covers 15 residues. Germline V CDR1 and CDR2: MGHRA, YSYEKL.

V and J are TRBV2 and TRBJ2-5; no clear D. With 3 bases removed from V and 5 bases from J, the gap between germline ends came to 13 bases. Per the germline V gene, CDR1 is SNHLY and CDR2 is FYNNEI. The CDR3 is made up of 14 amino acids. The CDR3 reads CASSDYQVWETQYF. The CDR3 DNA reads TGTGCCAGCAGTGATTACCAGGTTTGGGAGACCCAGTACTTC.

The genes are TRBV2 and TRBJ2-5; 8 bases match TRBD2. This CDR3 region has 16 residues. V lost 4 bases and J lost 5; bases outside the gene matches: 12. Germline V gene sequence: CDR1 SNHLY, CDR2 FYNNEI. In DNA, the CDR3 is TGTGCCAGCAGTGGGGACCCGGGGGGGCTCTGGGAGACCCAGTACTTC. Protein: CASSGDPGGLWETQYF.

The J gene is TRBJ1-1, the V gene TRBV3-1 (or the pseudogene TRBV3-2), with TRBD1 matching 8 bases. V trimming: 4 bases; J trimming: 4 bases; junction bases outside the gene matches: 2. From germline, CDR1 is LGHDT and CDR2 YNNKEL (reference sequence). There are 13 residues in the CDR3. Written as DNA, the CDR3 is TGTGCCAGCAGCCGGGACAGGTCCACTGAAGCTTTCTTT. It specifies CASSRDRSTEAFF.

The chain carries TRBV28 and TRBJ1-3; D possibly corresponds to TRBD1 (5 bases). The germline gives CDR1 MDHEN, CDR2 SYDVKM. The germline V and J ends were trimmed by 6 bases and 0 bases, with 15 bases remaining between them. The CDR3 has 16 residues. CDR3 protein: CASRPTGGDSGNTIYF. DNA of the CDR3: TGTGCCAGCAGGCCGACGGGAGGGGACTCTGGAAACACCATATATTTT.